This T cell receptor beta chain was documented in a study of control samples from healthy donors and cancer patients. The CDR3 contains 12 residues. Germline CDR1 LNHDA, CDR2 SQIVND (reference sequence). The ends were cut back, 2 bases at V and 4 bases at J, with 3 bases in the middle. Clones were sequenced by immunoSEQ multiplex PCR, and TCRdb holds only the in-frame ones, with some missing. There are about 160,000 clones in the sample; over 85% occur only once, and 12% lies in the top ten. The material sequenced was blood. The chain joins TRBV19 to TRBJ1-5; no clear D. The receptor's source is a man younger than 45 in good health. CDR3 sequence (DNA): TGTGCCAGTAGTATACAGAATCAGCCCCAGCATTTT. Translated: CASSIQNQPQHF.